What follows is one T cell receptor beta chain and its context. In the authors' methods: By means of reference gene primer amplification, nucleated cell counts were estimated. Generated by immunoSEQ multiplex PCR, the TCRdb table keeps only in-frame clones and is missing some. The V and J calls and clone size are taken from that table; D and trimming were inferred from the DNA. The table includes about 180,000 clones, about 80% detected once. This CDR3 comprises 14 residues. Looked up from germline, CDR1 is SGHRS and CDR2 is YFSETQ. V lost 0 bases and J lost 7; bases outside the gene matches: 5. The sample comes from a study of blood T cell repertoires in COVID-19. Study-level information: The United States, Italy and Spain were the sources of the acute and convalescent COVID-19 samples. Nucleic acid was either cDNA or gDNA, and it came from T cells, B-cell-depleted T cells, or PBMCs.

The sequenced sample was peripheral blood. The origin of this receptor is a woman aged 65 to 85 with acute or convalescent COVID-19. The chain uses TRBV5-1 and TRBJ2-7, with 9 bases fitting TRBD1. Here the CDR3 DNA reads TGCGCCAGCAGCTTGGCTGGGACAGGGTCGGAGCAGTACTTC. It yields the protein CASSLAGTGSEQYF.